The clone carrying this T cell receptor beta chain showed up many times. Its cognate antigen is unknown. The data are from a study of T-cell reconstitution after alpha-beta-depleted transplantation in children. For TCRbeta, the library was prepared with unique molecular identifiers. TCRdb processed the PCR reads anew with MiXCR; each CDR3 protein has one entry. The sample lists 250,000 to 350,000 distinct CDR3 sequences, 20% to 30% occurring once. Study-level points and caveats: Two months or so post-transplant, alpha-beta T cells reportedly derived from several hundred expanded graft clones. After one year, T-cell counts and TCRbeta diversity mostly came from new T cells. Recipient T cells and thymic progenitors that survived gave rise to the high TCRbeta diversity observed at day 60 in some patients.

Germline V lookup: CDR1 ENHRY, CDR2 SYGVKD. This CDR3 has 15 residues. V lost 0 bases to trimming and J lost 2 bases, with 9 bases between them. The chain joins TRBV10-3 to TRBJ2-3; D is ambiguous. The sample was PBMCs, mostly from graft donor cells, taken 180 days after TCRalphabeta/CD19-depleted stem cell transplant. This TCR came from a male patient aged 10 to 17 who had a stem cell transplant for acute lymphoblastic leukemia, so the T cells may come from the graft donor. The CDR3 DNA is TGTGCCATCAGTGAGTCGGTCGACTTCACAGATACGCAGTATTTT. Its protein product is CAISESVDFTDTQYF.